These T cell receptor beta chains were read from a single sample in a study of CD8+ T cells in alopecia areata. Assay used: immunoSEQ multiplex PCR; TCRdb lists only in-frame clones, some missing. This table has over 95,000 clones, roughly 64% appearing once. Here the sequenced sample was CD8+ T cells sorted from blood, taken at week 4, from a patient treated with tofacitinib. These receptors all come from a human donor with alopecia areata. The CDR3 runs from the conserved cysteine through the conserved F or W. Each record gives: J gene, V gene, D gene, clone size, CDR3 protein, CDR3 DNA. The D gene is left open where the match is weak. Size values are once, few and many counts, or a class for expanded clones, and some rows have none.

TRBJ2-5,TRBV5-6,.,.,CASSIPEDIDTQYF,TGTGCCAGCAGCATCCCCGAGGACATAGATACCCAGTACTTC
TRBJ1-3,TRBV4-2,.,once,CASSQDGQWVDTIYF,TGTGCCAGCAGCCAAGATGGGCAGTGGGTGGACACCATATATTTT
TRBJ2-3,TRBV4-1,TRBD1,.,CASRLGTGGTDTQYF,TGCGCCAGCAGGCTTGGGACAGGAGGCACAGATACGCAGTATTTT
TRBJ1-5,TRBV5-8,.,few,CASSLVRFSNQPQHF,TGTGCCAGCAGCTTGGTACGTTTTAGCAATCAGCCCCAGCATTTT
TRBJ2-1,TRBV23-1,.,.,CASSPEGGAGEFF,TGCGCCAGCAGTCCCGAAGGAGGGGCCGGGGAGTTCTTC
TRBJ2-6,TRBV27,TRBD1,.,CASSLTGGSGANVLTF,TGTGCCAGCAGCCTCACAGGGGGCTCTGGGGCCAACGTCCTGACTTTC
TRBJ1-2,TRBV7-9,TRBD1,.,CASSLGQGNYGYTF,TGTGCCAGCAGCTTGGGACAGGGCAACTATGGCTACACCTTC
TRBJ2-7,TRBV19,TRBD1,.,CASSMGQGALGPLEQYF,TGTGCCAGTAGTATGGGACAGGGGGCGCTTGGACCACTCGAGCAGTACTTC
TRBJ2-7,TRBV27,.,.,CASSSSSYEQYF,TGTGCCAGCAGCTCAAGCTCCTACGAGCAGTACTTC
TRBJ2-1,TRBV4-3,TRBD2,once,CASSQELGRLAGGSYNEQFF,TGCGCCAGCAGCCAAGAGCTCGGGCGACTAGCGGGGGGCTCCTACAATGAGCAGTTCTTC
TRBJ2-1,TRBV7-2,.,once,CASRSGVSSYNEQFF,TGTGCCAGCCGTAGTGGGGTAAGCTCCTACAATGAGCAGTTCTTC
TRBJ2-5,TRBV4-1,TRBD2,.,CASSPSSGGLETQYF,TGCGCCAGCAGCCCCTCCTCGGGGGGTCTTGAGACCCAGTACTTC
TRBJ2-1,TRBV11-2,.,.,CASSSPLYNEQFF,TGTGCCAGCAGCTCGCCTCTATACAATGAGCAGTTCTTC
TRBJ2-5,TRBV25-1,.,.,CASVYGQTQYF,TGTGCCAGCGTATACGGTCAGACCCAGTACTTC
TRBJ1-1,TRBV13,TRBD1,.,CASSSDRGQDEAFF,TGTGCCAGCAGCTCGGACAGGGGGCAGGATGAAGCTTTCTTT
TRBJ2-7,TRBV25-1,TRBD1,.,CASSDSDRGNEQYF,TGTGCCAGCAGTGATTCGGACAGGGGCAACGAGCAGTACTTC
TRBJ2-7,TRBV25-1,TRBD1,.,CASSLATGYLYEQYF,TGTGCCAGCAGTTTAGCGACAGGGTACCTATACGAGCAGTACTTC
TRBJ2-7,TRBV30,.,.,CAWRETYEQYF,TGTGCCTGGAGGGAGACCTACGAGCAGTACTTC
TRBJ1-2,TRBV6-6,.,few,CASSYSKDGYTF,TGTGCCAGCAGTTACTCGAAGGATGGCTACACCTTC
TRBJ1-1,TRBV4-3,TRBD1,.,CASSQGQGVSTEAFF,TGCGCCAGCAGCCAGGGACAGGGTGTTAGCACTGAAGCTTTCTTT
TRBJ2-1,TRBV4-1,.,.,CASSPNRGLDEQFF,TGCGCCAGCAGTCCAAACCGTGGGCTCGATGAGCAGTTCTTC
TRBJ2-5,TRBV7-9,TRBD1,.,CASSLDRGSWTQYF,TGTGCCAGCAGCTTAGACAGGGGGTCTTGGACCCAGTACTTC
TRBJ2-3,TRBV15,.,.,CATSATGDTQYF,TGTGCCACCAGCGCCACCGGGGATACGCAGTATTTT
TRBJ2-5,TRBV18,TRBD2,few,CASSPPTSGDQETQYF,TGTGCCAGCTCACCACCGACTAGCGGAGATCAAGAGACCCAGTACTTC
TRBJ1-1,TRBV5-1,.,.,CASSPSGQWNTEAFF,TGCGCCAGCAGCCCTTCCGGACAGTGGAACACTGAAGCTTTCTTT
TRBJ1-1,TRBV30,.,few,CAWDFPMRAEAFF,TGTGCCTGGGACTTCCCGATGCGAGCTGAAGCTTTCTTT
TRBJ2-2,TRBV7-2,.,.,CASSKTGPPVLTGELFF,TGTGCCAGCAGCAAGACCGGGCCCCCGGTCCTCACCGGGGAGCTGTTTTTT
TRBJ2-3,TRBV9,TRBD2,.,CASSVSGGTDTQYF,TGTGCCAGCAGCGTTAGCGGGGGCACAGATACGCAGTATTTT
TRBJ2-6,TRBV28,.,few,CASSIGRRANVLTF,TGTGCCAGCAGTATCGGCCGGCGGGCCAACGTCCTGACTTTC
TRBJ1-3,TRBV4-1,.,few,CASSQQDSISGNTIYF,TGCGCCAGCAGCCAACAAGACAGCATCTCTGGAAACACCATATATTTT
TRBJ2-3,TRBV27,.,.,CASSPDRDTQYF,TGTGCCAGCAGCCCAGACAGAGATACGCAGTATTTT
TRBJ1-2,TRBV20-1,.,.,CSASREDGYTF,TGCAGTGCTAGCCGGGAGGATGGCTACACCTTC
TRBJ1-2,TRBV19,TRBD1,.,CASSIDHQGAYGYTF,TGTGCCAGTAGTATAGATCATCAGGGGGCCTATGGCTACACCTTC
TRBJ1-2,TRBV29-1,.,.,CSVEGGDNYGYTF,TGCAGCGTTGAGGGCGGCGATAACTATGGCTACACCTTC
TRBJ2-3,TRBV6-6,TRBD2,once,CASSLGLAGTTDTQYF,TGTGCCAGCAGCCTCGGACTAGCGGGGACCACAGATACGCAGTATTTT
TRBJ2-1,TRBV7-6,.,few,CATGWGNEQFF,TGTGCCACCGGGTGGGGCAATGAGCAGTTCTTC
TRBJ2-5,TRBV14,TRBD1,.,CASSQTGYQETQYF,TGTGCCAGCAGCCAGACAGGGTACCAAGAGACCCAGTACTTC
TRBJ1-1,TRBV5-1,.,.,CASSYGQSNTEAFF,TGCGCCAGCAGCTATGGGCAGTCGAACACTGAAGCTTTCTTT
TRBJ2-1,TRBV30,.,.,CAWEGEMTGSSYNEQFF,TGTGCCTGGGAAGGGGAGATGACGGGCAGCTCCTACAATGAGCAGTTCTTC
TRBJ2-3,TRBV2,TRBD2,.,CASSEGSSGSTDTQYF,TGTGCCAGCAGTGAGGGGAGTAGCGGGAGCACAGATACGCAGTATTTT